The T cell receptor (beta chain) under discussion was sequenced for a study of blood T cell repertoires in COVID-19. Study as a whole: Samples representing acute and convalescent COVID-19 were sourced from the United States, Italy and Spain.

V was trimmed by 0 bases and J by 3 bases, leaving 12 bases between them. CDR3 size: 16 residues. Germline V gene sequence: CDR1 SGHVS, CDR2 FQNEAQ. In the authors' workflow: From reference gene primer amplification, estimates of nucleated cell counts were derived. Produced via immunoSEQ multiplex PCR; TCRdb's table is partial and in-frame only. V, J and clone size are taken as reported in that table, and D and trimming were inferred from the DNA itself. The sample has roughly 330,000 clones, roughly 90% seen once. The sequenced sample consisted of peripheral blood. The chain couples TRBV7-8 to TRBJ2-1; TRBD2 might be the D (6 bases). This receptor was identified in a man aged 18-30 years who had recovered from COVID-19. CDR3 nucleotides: TGTGCCAGCAGCTTAGCGGGGGGACTTGTCTACAATGAGCAGTTCTTC. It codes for CASSLAGGLVYNEQFF. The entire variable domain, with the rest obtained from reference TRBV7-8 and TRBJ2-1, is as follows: GAGVSQSPRYKVAKRGQDVALRCDPISGHVSLFWYQQALGQGPEFLTYFQNEAQLDKSGLPSDRFFAERPEGSVSTLKIQRTQQEDSAVYLCASSLAGGLVYNEQFFGPGTRLTVL.